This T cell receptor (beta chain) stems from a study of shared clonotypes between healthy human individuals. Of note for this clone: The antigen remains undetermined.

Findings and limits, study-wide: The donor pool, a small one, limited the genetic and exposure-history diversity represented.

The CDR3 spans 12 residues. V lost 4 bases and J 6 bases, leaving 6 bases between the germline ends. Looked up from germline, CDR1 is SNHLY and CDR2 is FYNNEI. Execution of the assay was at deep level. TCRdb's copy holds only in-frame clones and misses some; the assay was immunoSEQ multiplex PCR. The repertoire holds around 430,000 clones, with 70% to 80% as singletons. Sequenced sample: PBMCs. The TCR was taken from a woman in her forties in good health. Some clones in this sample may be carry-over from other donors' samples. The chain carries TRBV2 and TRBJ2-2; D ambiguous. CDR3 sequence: CASSADAGELFF. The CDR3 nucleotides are TGTGCCAGCAGTGCTGACGCCGGGGAGCTGTTTTTT.